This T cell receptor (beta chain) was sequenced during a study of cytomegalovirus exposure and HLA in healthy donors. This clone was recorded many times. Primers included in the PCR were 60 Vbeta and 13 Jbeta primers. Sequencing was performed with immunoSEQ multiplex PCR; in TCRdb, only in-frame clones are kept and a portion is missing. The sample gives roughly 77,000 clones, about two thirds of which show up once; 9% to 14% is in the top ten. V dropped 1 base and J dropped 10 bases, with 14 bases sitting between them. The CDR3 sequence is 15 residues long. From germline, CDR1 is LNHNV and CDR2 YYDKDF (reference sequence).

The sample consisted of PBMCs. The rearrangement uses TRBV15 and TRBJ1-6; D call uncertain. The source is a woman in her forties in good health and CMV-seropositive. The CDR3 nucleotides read TGTGCCACCAGCAGAGGCCGGGGTTACAACTCACCCCTCCACTTT. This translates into CATSRGRGYNSPLHF.